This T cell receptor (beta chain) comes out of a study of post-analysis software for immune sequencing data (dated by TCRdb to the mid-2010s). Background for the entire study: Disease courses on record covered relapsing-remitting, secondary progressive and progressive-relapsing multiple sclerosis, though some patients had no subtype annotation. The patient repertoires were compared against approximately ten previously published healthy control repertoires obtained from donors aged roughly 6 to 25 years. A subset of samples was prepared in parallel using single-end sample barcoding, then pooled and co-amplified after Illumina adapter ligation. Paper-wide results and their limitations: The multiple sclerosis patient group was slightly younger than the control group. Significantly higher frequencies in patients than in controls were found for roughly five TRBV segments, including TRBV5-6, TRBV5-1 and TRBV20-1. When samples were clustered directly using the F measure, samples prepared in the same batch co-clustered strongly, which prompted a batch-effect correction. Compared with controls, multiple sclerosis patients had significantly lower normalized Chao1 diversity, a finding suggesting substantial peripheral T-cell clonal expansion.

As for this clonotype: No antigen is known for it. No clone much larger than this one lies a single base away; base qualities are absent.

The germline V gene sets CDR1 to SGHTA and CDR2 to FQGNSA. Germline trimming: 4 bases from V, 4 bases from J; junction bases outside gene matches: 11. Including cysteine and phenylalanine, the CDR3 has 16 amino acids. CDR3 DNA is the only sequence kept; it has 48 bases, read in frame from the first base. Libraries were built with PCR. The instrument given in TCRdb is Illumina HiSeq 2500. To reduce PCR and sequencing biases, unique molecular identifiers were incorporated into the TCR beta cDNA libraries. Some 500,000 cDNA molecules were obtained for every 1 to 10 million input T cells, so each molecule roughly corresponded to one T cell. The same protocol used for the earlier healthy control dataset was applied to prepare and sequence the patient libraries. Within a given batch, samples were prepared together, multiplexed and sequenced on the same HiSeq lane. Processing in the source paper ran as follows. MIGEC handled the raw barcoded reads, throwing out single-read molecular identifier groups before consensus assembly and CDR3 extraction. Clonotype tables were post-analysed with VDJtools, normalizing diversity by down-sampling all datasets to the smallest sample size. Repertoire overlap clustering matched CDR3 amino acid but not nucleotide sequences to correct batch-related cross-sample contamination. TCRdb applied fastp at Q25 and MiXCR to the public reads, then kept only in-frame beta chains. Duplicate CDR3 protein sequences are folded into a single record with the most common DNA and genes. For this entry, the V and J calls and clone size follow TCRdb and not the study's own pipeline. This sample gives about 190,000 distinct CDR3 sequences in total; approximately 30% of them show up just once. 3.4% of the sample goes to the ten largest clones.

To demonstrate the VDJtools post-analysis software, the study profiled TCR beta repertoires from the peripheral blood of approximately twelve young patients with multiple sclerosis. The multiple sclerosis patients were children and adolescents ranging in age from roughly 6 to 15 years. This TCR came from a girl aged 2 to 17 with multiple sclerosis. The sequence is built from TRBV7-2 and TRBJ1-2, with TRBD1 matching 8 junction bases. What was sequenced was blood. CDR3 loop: CASSWANRGTSYGYTF. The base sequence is TGTGCCAGCAGCTGGGCGAACAGGGGGACTAGCTATGGCTACACCTTC.